A single sample is the source of the 9 T cell receptor beta chains below, sequenced in a study of chemoradiotherapy in HPV16-positive cancers. Assay used: immunoSEQ multiplex PCR; TCRdb lists only in-frame clones, some missing. Of about 1,900 clones detected, 90% appear once; the ten largest clones hold approximately 10%. Sequencing was performed on tumor tissue, taken from a patient who underwent chemoradiotherapy. The receptor set was obtained from a human donor with HPV-associated anogenital cancer.

V usage is TRBV10-3 and J usage is TRBJ1-2, with D unclear. V lost 4 bases and J lost 5, with 8 bases in between. Germline CDR1 reads ENHRY; CDR2 reads SYGVKD. This CDR3 contains 12 residues. The CDR3 DNA reads as TGTGCCATCAGTGCAACGGAATATGGCTACACCTTC. Translating gives CAISATEYGYTF.

This clone has just a few counts. This chain joins TRBV30 and TRBJ2-5; D ambiguous. Germline lookup yields CDR1 GTSNPN and CDR2 SVGIG (reference sequence). The CDR3 has 13 amino acids. Trimming shortened V by 0 bases and J by 5 bases, and 10 bases separated the two germline ends. CDR3 nucleotide sequence: TGTGCCTGGAGTGTAAACTCGCGGGAGACCCAGTACTTC. Its protein is CAWSVNSRETQYF.

There are a few counts of this clone. CDR3 region: CARDQGPGNTIYF. CDR3 nucleotides: TGTGCCAGGGATCAGGGTCCTGGAAACACCATATATTTT. The chain carries TRBV2 and TRBJ1-3; TRBD1 might be the D (5 bases). V dropped 9 bases and J dropped 2 bases, with 11 bases sitting between them. There are 13 residues in the CDR3. Germline V gene lookup returns CDR1 SNHLY and CDR2 FYNNEI. The full variable domain, in which reference TRBV2 and TRBJ1-3 provide the parts outside the CDR3, is EPEVTQTPSHQVTQMGQEVILRCVPISNHLYFYWYRQILGQKVEFLVSFYNNEISEKSEIFDDQFSVERPDGSNFTLKIRSTKLEDSAMYFCARDQGPGNTIYFGEGSWLTVV.

This clone was seen just once. This chain uses TRBV28 with TRBJ1-3, with D uncertain. Germline V gene data show CDR1 as MDHEN and CDR2 as SYDVKM. V lost 2 bases and J 7 bases, leaving 15 bases between the germline ends. The CDR3 runs 15 residues. CDR3 coding DNA: TGTGCCAGCAGTTTACGGTCCGGGGTCATTAACACCATATATTTT. Its protein is CASSLRSGVINTIYF.

The chain carries TRBV11-3 and TRBJ2-1; a weak D match, TRBD2 (6 bases). This CDR3 contains 15 residues. V lost 6 bases and J lost 0, with 12 bases in between. From germline, CDR1 is SGHNT and CDR2 YENEEA. CDR3 bases: TGTGCCAGCAGGGGGACTCCGAGCTCCTACAATGAGCAGTTCTTC. It is translated as CASRGTPSSYNEQFF.

The rearrangement uses TRBV27 and TRBJ2-1, with 8 bases aligning to TRBD2. The germline gives CDR1 MNHEY, CDR2 SMNVEV (reference sequence). The trim removed 3 bases at V and 4 bases at J, leaving 5 bases unmatched. This CDR3 has 15 residues. CDR3 protein: CASSFGLAPYNEQFF. The CDR3 region has the DNA TGTGCCAGCAGTTTTGGACTAGCTCCGTACAATGAGCAGTTCTTC.

The chain links TRBV6-5 to TRBJ1-1, with D unclear. Germline V gives CDR1 MNHEY, CDR2 SVGAGI. Trimming cost V 0 bases and J 4 bases, with 12 bases left between them. The CDR3 extends over 15 amino acids. CDR3 nucleotide sequence: TGTGCCAGCAGTTACTCGAGGCTTGGCCTCACTGAAGCTTTCTTT. Translating it yields CASSYSRLGLTEAFF.

A single count supports this clone. The V and J genes are TRBV7-6 and TRBJ1-4; D is possibly TRBD1 (5 bases). CDR1 SGHVS and CDR2 FNYEAQ come from the germline V gene. V lost 5 bases, J lost 8 bases, and 15 bases lay in between. The CDR3 extends over 14 amino acids. The CDR3 reads CASSPGGMWEKLFF. The DNA of the CDR3 is TGTGCCAGCAGCCCCGGGGGGATGTGGGAAAAACTGTTTTTT. The full variable domain, with the rest looked up from reference TRBV7-6 and TRBJ1-4, is GAGVSQSPRYKVTKRGQDVALRCDPISGHVSLYWYRQALGQGPEFLTYFNYEAQQDKSGLPNDRFSAERPEGSISTLTIQRTEQRDSAMYRCASSPGGMWEKLFFGSGTQLSVL.

This chain joins TRBV11-2 and TRBJ2-1, with TRBD2 matching over 8 bases. J gave up 3 bases and V 6 bases, and 10 bases lay outside the gene matches. CDR3 size: 16 residues. Germline CDR1 and CDR2: SGHAT and FQNNGV. DNA for the CDR3: TGTGCCAGCAGTTCGAGCGGGGGAGATTACTACAATGAGCAGTTCTTC. Translated, it gives CASSSSGGDYYNEQFF.